A single sample gave rise to the 32 T cell receptor beta chains below, sequenced in a study of PD-L1 blockade in urothelial cancer. Time point specified: pretreatment peripheral blood. Using immunoSEQ multiplex PCR, the repertoire was profiled, and TCRdb retains in-frame clones only, with some absent. Altogether tens of thousands of clones are present, 85% being singletons, with the ten largest covering about 6.9%. The source was PBMCs, collected around atezolizumab (anti-PD-L1) treatment. These receptors originate from a man in his forties with urothelial cancer.

This clone was picked up a small number of times. V is TRBV14 and J is TRBJ2-2; possibly TRBD1 for D (6 bases). The CDR3 is 13 amino acids. The V end lost 6 bases, the J end lost 7 bases, and 12 bases lay between the germline ends. Germline CDR1 reads SGHDN; CDR2 reads FVKESK. The CDR3 here is CASRPTGHGELFF. The CDR3 bases are TGTGCCAGCAGGCCAACAGGGCACGGGGAGCTGTTTTTT.

The CDR3 reads CASSEFPSSGNTIYF. As DNA, the CDR3 is TGTGCCAGCAGTGAATTTCCCTCCTCTGGAAACACCATATATTTT. This chain connects TRBV6-1 to TRBJ1-3; no definite D call. Trimming removed 2 bases from V and 0 bases from J, with 8 bases in between. The CDR3 is 15 residues long. Germline CDR1 and CDR2: MNHNS and SASEGT.

The chain joins TRBV4-2 to TRBJ2-7; 13 bases line up with TRBD2. This CDR3 contains 17 residues. The germline V gene has CDR1 LGHNA and CDR2 YNFKEQ. V lost 0 bases to trimming and J lost 6 bases; unmatched junction nucleotides: 8. CDR3 residues: CASSQELAGGRPLEQYF. CDR3 in DNA: TGTGCCAGCAGCCAAGAACTAGCGGGAGGGCGCCCCCTCGAGCAGTACTTC.

This clone was counted a single time. The rearrangement uses TRBV29-1 and TRBJ2-1, with 12 bases fitting TRBD2. The CDR3 spans 14 residues. J lost 6 bases, V lost 7 bases, and 7 bases had no gene match. The germline V gene encodes CDR1 SQVTM and CDR2 ANQGSEA. The CDR3 region is CSASPSGRGNEQFF. As DNA, the CDR3 is TGCAGCGCTAGCCCTAGCGGGAGGGGCAATGAGCAGTTCTTC.

This chain links TRBV28 with TRBJ2-2, with unresolved D. The V end lost 3 bases, the J end lost 4 bases, and 9 bases lay between the germline ends. There are 14 residues in the CDR3. CDR1 and CDR2 from the germline V gene are MDHEN and SYDVKM. CDR3 region: CASSFTEFTGELFF. DNA for the CDR3: TGTGCCAGCAGTTTCACAGAATTCACCGGGGAGCTGTTTTTT.

The rearrangement uses TRBV18 and TRBJ2-1; 12 nucleotides align to TRBD1. V trimming: 4 bases; J trimming: 8 bases; junction bases outside the gene matches: 6. There are 15 residues in the CDR3. CDR1 KGHSH and CDR2 LQKENI come from the germline V gene. The CDR3 loop is CASSQSGTGGDEQFF. DNA of the CDR3: TGTGCCAGCTCACAATCCGGGACAGGGGGCGATGAGCAGTTCTTC.

The chain joins TRBV28 to TRBJ1-5, with a tentative D call TRBD1 (5 bases). The CDR3 loop spans 16 amino acids. The germline V gene encodes CDR1 MDHEN and CDR2 SYDVKM. Trimming removed 7 bases at V and 0 bases at J, with 16 bases between. In DNA, the CDR3 is TGTGCCAGCACCAGGGTGGGGGGTTATAGCAATCAGCCCCAGCATTTT. It is translated as CASTRVGGYSNQPQHF.

The gene calls are TRBV29-1 and TRBJ1-1, with D possibly TRBD1 on 6 matching bases. The CDR3 extends over 13 amino acids. With 7 bases removed from V and 5 bases from J, the gap between germline ends came to 17 bases. Germline CDR1 reads SQVTM; CDR2 reads ANQGSEA. The CDR3 spells CSAQGGVQTEAFF. The CDR3, as DNA: TGCAGCGCCCAAGGGGGGGTACAAACTGAAGCTTTCTTT.

This clone is a singleton in its sample. This chain connects TRBV4-1 to TRBJ1-1; no clear D gene. CDR3 length equals 14 residues. V lost 0 bases, J lost 3 bases, and 8 bases lay in between. CDR1 and CDR2 (germline): MGHRA, YSYEKL. CDR3 nucleotides: TGCGCCAGCAGCCAAGACGATAGCTACACTGAAGCTTTCTTT. Translation gives CASSQDDSYTEAFF.

The chain carries TRBV2 and TRBJ2-2; 9 positions agree with TRBD1. Germline-derived CDR1 and CDR2 are SNHLY and FYNNEI. The CDR3 contains 15 residues. Losses at the gene ends were 5 bases for V and 7 bases for J; bases not matched to a gene: 8. CDR3 nucleotide sequence: TGTGCCAGCAGTAAACAGGGGGCGCCAGGCGGGGAGCTGTTTTTT. Translated, it gives CASSKQGAPGGELFF.

The chain couples TRBV6-4 to TRBJ2-2; the match to TRBD2 covers 10 bases. Looked up from germline, CDR1 is MRHNA and CDR2 is SNTAGT. V gave up 4 bases and J gave up 7 bases; unmatched junction bases: 9. The CDR3 contains 16 residues. The CDR3 region is CASSVEAGGPGGELFF. In DNA form, the CDR3 reads TGTGCCAGCAGTGTGGAAGCGGGAGGGCCCGGCGGGGAGCTGTTTTTT.

This clone was detected only a few times. The V call is TRBV28, the J call TRBJ1-4; 9 positions match TRBD1. Germline values: CDR1 MDHEN, CDR2 SYDVKM. The junction had 12 bases not matched to a gene; V was cut back by 6 bases and J by 1 base. There are 18 residues in the CDR3. CDR3 region: CASSPNRDRVRTNEKLFF. The CDR3 DNA reads TGTGCCAGCAGCCCTAACCGGGACAGGGTGAGAACTAATGAAAAACTGTTTTTT.

This clone was recorded at least ten times. The same CDR3 can be traced to other DNA sequences in this sample. The chain links TRBV29-1 to TRBJ1-1; D is unclear. The CDR3 has 12 residues. V gave up 2 bases and J gave up 1 base, with 5 bases separating them. Germline V gene lookup returns CDR1 SQVTM and CDR2 ANQGSEA. For the CDR3, the DNA is TGCAGCGTTGAAAGACAGAACACTGAAGCTTTCTTT. Translating it yields CSVERQNTEAFF.

This chain uses TRBV5-1 with TRBJ1-1, with D possibly matching TRBD1 (6 bases). Trimming cost V 3 bases and J 4 bases, with 13 bases left between them. The CDR3 extends over 14 amino acids. CDR1 is SGHRS, CDR2 YFSETQ, per germline. CDR3 residues: CASSWGQGFTEAFF. The CDR3 DNA follows: TGCGCCAGCAGCTGGGGGCAGGGTTTCACTGAAGCTTTCTTT.

The chain recombines TRBV7-3 with TRBJ2-1; 13 positions match TRBD2. This CDR3 has 14 residues. CDR1 and CDR2 (germline): SGHTA, FQGTGA. J gave up 9 bases and V 5 bases, and 4 bases lay outside the gene matches. The CDR3 loop reads CASSLGLAGVEQFF. CDR3 coding DNA: TGTGCCAGCAGCCTAGGACTAGCGGGAGTTGAGCAGTTCTTC.

This clone was recorded a few times. The CDR3 here is CASSVATGGETQYF. The CDR3 DNA is TGTGCCAGCAGCGTAGCCACAGGGGGGGAGACCCAGTACTTC. The chain is built from TRBV9 and TRBJ2-5, with 8 bases identical to TRBD1. V shed 0 bases, J shed 5 bases, and the junction held 3 bases outside the gene matches. The CDR3 has 14 amino acids. Germline lookup yields CDR1 SGDLS and CDR2 YYNGEE.

The chain joins TRBV9 to TRBJ2-5; D gene unclear. CDR3 length equals 15 residues. The germline V and J ends were trimmed by 0 bases and 5 bases, with 14 bases remaining between them. From germline, CDR1 is SGDLS and CDR2 YYNGEE. As DNA, the CDR3 is TGTGCCAGCAGCGTAGGAGCGTCGAAGACGGAGACCCAGTACTTC. Its translation is CASSVGASKTETQYF.

V usage is TRBV2 and J usage is TRBJ2-3; 7 nucleotides line up with TRBD1. From germline, CDR1 is SNHLY and CDR2 FYNNEI. Trimming removed 4 bases from V and 5 bases from J; junction bases left unmatched: 9. This CDR3 is 15 amino acids long. CDR3 residues: CASSVWTGLGDTQYF. The CDR3 region has the DNA TGTGCCAGCAGTGTTTGGACAGGCCTTGGAGATACGCAGTATTTT.

The chain carries TRBV10-3 and TRBJ2-2; 9 bases match TRBD1. The V and J ends lost 8 bases and 4 bases, in that order; junction bases with no gene match: 5. There are 14 residues in the CDR3. Germline CDR1 reads ENHRY; CDR2 reads SYGVKD. In nucleotides, the CDR3 is TGTGCCATCTCCGGGACAGGGCCCACCGGGGAGCTGTTTTTT. Translation gives CAISGTGPTGELFF.

V is TRBV6-5 and J is TRBJ1-1, with D possibly TRBD1 on 5 matching bases. V lost 1 base to trimming and J lost 1 base, with 13 bases between them. This CDR3 spans 16 amino acids. Germline V gene lookup returns CDR1 MNHEY and CDR2 SVGAGI. This CDR3 is CASSYWQGWANTEAFF. In nucleotides, the CDR3 is TGTGCCAGCAGTTACTGGCAGGGCTGGGCGAACACTGAAGCTTTCTTT.

This chain uses TRBV9 with TRBJ1-4; D remains unclear. The CDR3 is 15 amino acids. The germline V gene has CDR1 SGDLS and CDR2 YYNGEE. Trimming removed 1 base from V and 0 bases from J, with 7 bases in between. The CDR3 DNA sequence: TGTGCCAGCAGCGTAAGCCTGGCAACTAATGAAAAACTGTTTTTT. Amino acid sequence: CASSVSLATNEKLFF.

The rearrangement links TRBV11-2 to TRBJ2-1; maybe TRBD1 (6 bases). The CDR3 consists of 13 residues. Germline V lookup: CDR1 SGHAT, CDR2 FQNNGV. V lost 3 bases, J lost 9 bases, and 12 bases lay in between. CDR3 DNA sequence: TGTGCCAGCAGCTTGGGGGCTGGGGGTGAGCAGTTCTTC. Translating it yields CASSLGAGGEQFF.

This chain links TRBV6-4 with TRBJ2-1, with a weak D call TRBD1 (6 bases). Trimming took 5 bases from V and 8 from J, leaving 7 bases between them. Germline V gives CDR1 MRHNA, CDR2 SNTAGT. The CDR3 length is 11 residues. CDR3 sequence: CASSKGDEQFF. The DNA of the CDR3 is TGTGCCAGCAGTAAGGGGGATGAGCAGTTCTTC.

This clone was found once. V gene TRBV19 combines with J gene TRBJ2-5; TRBD2 aligns across 7 bases. Looked up from germline, CDR1 is LNHDA and CDR2 is SQIVND (reference sequence). V shed 0 bases and J 5 bases; nucleotides not matched to a gene: 9. This CDR3 is 16 amino acids long. CDR3 amino acids: CASSIDPGLPPETQYF. In DNA, the CDR3 is TGTGCCAGTAGTATAGATCCGGGACTACCACCCGAGACCCAGTACTTC. The full variable domain, in which reference TRBV19 and TRBJ2-5 provide the parts outside the CDR3, is DGGITQSPKYLFRKEGQNVTLSCEQNLNHDAMYWYRQDPGQGLRLIYYSQIVNDFQKGDIAEGYSVSREKKESFPLTVTSAQKNPTAFYLCASSIDPGLPPETQYFGPGTRLLVL.

This rearrangement joins TRBV2 to TRBJ2-7; TRBD2 agrees at 10 bases. Losses at the gene ends were 6 bases for V and 8 bases for J; bases not matched to a gene: 10. The CDR3 length is 14 residues. Looked up from germline, CDR1 is SNHLY and CDR2 is FYNNEI. The CDR3 protein is CASSKLAGEYQQYF. DNA of the CDR3: TGTGCCAGCAGCAAGCTAGCGGGGGAATATCAGCAGTACTTC.

This clone occurred a few times. The chain has TRBV2 and TRBJ2-7; D perhaps matches TRBD2 (5 bases). The V gene's germline CDR1 is SNHLY and CDR2 FYNNEI. The CDR3 runs 13 residues. The V gene lost 11 bases and the J gene lost 3 bases, with 17 bases spanning the gap. CDR3 region: CAGSKLGIYEQYF. In nucleotides, the CDR3 is TGTGCCGGCTCAAAACTAGGAATCTACGAGCAGTACTTC.

The CDR3 sequence is CASRGNPGGQSNTGELFF. DNA of the CDR3: TGTGCCAGCAGGGGAAATCCCGGGGGACAGTCGAACACCGGGGAGCTGTTTTTT. The chain couples TRBV2 to TRBJ2-2, with D tentatively TRBD1 (7 bases). V was shortened by 6 bases and J by 0 bases, with 20 bases between the two germline ends. This CDR3 has 18 amino acids. Germline V gives CDR1 SNHLY, CDR2 FYNNEI.

The chain uses TRBV5-1 and TRBJ1-1, with 7 bases identical to TRBD1. CDR3 length: 14 residues. CDR1 is SGHRS and CDR2 is YFSETQ in the germline V gene. The trim removed 4 bases at V and 5 bases at J, leaving 8 bases unmatched. The CDR3 here is CASSPTGSWTEAFF. The CDR3, as DNA: TGCGCCAGCAGCCCGACAGGGAGTTGGACTGAAGCTTTCTTT. The full variable domain, with the rest looked up from reference TRBV5-1 and TRBJ1-1, is KAGVTQTPRYLIKTRGQQVTLSCSPISGHRSVSWYQQTPGQGLQFLFEYFSETQRNKGNFPGRFSGRQFSNSRSEMNVSTLELGDSALYLCASSPTGSWTEAFFGQGTRLTVV.

This clone was seen once. A much larger clone differs from this one at a single base, so this may be a read error. This chain uses TRBV4-1 with TRBJ2-3; perhaps TRBD2 as D (7 bases). This CDR3 has 16 residues. The germline V gene encodes CDR1 MGHRA and CDR2 YSYEKL. DNA for the CDR3: TGCACCAGCAGCCAAGAGGGGGGGGAAGGCACAGATACGCAGTATTTT. This translates into CTSSQEGGEGTDTQYF.

This clone occurred many times. V and J are TRBV7-9 and TRBJ2-1; perhaps TRBD2 as D (6 bases). Germline V gene lookup returns CDR1 SEHNR and CDR2 FQNEAQ (reference sequence). The CDR3 sequence is 15 residues long. V lost 5 bases to trimming and J lost 7 bases, with 18 bases between them. CDR3 residues: CASSHTLGGTNEQFF. The CDR3 bases are TGTGCCAGCAGCCATACTCTCGGCGGGACGAATGAGCAGTTCTTC.

The V gene is TRBV18, the J gene TRBJ2-2; 7 bases align to TRBD2. Germline-derived CDR1 and CDR2 are KGHSH and LQKENI. CDR3 length: 16 amino acids. The trim removed 1 base at V and 0 bases at J, leaving 2 bases unmatched. The CDR3 nucleotides read TGTGCCAGCTCACCACGGCTAGCGGCGAACACCGGGGAGCTGTTTTTT. Translating gives CASSPRLAANTGELFF.

The chain is built from TRBV9 and TRBJ2-7; tentative D call: TRBD2 (6 bases). The CDR3 covers 16 residues. CDR1 is SGDLS and CDR2 is YYNGEE in the germline V gene. The V end lost 4 bases, the J end lost 3 bases, and 20 bases lay between the germline ends. The chain's CDR3 is CASSPDLGSGFYEQYF. CDR3 bases: TGTGCCAGCAGCCCGGACCTTGGTAGCGGCTTCTACGAGCAGTACTTC.